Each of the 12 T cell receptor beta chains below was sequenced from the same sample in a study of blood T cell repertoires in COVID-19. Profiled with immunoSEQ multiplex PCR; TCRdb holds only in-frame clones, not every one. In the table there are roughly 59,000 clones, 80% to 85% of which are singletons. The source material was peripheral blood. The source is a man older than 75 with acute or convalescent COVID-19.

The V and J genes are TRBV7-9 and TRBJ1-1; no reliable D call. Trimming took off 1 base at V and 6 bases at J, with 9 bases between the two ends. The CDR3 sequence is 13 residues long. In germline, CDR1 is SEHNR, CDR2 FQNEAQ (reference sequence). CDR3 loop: CASSLGMEPEAFF. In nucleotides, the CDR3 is TGTGCCAGCAGCTTAGGGATGGAGCCTGAAGCTTTCTTT. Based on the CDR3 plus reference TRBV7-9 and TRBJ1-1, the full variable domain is DTGVSQNPRHKITKRGQNVTFRCDPISEHNRLYWYRQTLGQGPEFLTYFQNEAQLEKSRLLSDRFSAERPKGSFSTLEIQRTEQGDSAMYLCASSLGMEPEAFFGQGTRLTVV.

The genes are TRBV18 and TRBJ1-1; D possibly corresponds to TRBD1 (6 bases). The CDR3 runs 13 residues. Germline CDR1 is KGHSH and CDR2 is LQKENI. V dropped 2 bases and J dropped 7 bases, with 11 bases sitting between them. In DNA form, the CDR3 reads TGTGCCAGCTCACCAACGGGACAAAGTGAAGCTTTCTTT. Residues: CASSPTGQSEAFF.

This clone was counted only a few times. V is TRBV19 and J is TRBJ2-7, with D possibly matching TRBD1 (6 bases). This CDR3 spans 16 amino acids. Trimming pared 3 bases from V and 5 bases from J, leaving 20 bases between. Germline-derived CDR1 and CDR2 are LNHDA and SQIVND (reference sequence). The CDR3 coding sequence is TGTGCCAGTAGTATGGTTACAGGGATGAACGGCCACGAGCAGTACTTC. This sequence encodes CASSMVTGMNGHEQYF.

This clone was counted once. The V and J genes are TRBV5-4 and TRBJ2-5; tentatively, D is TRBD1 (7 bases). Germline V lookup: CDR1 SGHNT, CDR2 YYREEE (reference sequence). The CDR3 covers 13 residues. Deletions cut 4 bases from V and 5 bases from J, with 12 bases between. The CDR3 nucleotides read TGTGCCAGCAGCCTCAGGGGGGTGGAGACCCAGTACTTC. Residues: CASSLRGVETQYF.

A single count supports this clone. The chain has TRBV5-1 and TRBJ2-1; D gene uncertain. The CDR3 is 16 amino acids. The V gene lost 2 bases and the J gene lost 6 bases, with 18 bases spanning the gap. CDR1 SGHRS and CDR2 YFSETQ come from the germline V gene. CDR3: CASSLMLVSTFNEQFF. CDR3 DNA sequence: TGCGCCAGCAGCTTAATGTTAGTTTCGACTTTCAATGAGCAGTTCTTC.

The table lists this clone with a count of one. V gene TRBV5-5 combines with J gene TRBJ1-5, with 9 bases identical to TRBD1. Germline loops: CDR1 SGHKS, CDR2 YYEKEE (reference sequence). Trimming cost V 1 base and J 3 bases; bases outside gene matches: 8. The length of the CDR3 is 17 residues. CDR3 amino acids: CASSLTGGSINNQPQHF. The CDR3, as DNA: TGTGCCAGCAGCTTGACAGGGGGCTCTATAAACAATCAGCCCCAGCATTTT.

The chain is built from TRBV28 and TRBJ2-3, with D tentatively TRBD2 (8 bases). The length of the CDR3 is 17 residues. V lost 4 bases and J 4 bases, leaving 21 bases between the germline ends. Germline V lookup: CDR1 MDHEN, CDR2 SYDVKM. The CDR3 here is CASSYPRGSGSADTQYF. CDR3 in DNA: TGTGCCAGCAGTTACCCCAGGGGGAGCGGGAGTGCAGATACGCAGTATTTT.

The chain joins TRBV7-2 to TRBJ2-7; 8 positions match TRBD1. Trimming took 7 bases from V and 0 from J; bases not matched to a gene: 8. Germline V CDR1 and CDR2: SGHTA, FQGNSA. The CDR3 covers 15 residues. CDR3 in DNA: TGTGCCAGCACTCATTCAGGGGGCCACTCCTACGAGCAGTACTTC. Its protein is CASTHSGGHSYEQYF.

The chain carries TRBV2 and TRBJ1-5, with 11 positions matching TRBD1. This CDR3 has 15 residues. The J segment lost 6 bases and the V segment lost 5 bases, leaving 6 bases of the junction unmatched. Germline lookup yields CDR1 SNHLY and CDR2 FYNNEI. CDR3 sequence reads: CASSRGTGGLQPQHF. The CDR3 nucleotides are TGTGCCAGCAGTCGCGGGACAGGGGGTCTTCAGCCCCAGCATTTT.

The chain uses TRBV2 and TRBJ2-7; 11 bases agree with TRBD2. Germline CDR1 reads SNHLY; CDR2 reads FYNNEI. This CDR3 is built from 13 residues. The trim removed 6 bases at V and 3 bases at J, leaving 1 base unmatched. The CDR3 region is CASRTSGVYEQYF. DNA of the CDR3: TGTGCCAGCAGGACTAGCGGGGTCTACGAGCAGTACTTC.

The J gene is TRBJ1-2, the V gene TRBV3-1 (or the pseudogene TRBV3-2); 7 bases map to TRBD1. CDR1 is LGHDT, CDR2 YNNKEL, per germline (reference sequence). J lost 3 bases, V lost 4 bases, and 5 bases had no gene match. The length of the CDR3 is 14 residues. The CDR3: CASSRSTGDYGYTF. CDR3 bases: TGTGCCAGCAGCCGTTCCACAGGGGACTATGGCTACACCTTC.

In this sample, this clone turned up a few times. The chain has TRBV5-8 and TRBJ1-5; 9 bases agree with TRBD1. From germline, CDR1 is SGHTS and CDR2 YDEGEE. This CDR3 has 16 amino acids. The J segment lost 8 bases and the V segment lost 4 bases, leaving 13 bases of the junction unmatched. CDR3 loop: CASSGNRDRALEPQHF. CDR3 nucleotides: TGTGCCAGCAGCGGCAACCGGGACAGGGCTTTGGAGCCCCAGCATTTT.